This T cell receptor (beta chain) derives from a study of blood T cell repertoires in COVID-19. Study-level information: Researchers got acute and convalescent COVID-19 samples from the United States, Italy and Spain.

Produced via immunoSEQ multiplex PCR; TCRdb's table is partial and in-frame only. This repertoire shows 150,000 to 200,000 clones, about 86% found once; its top ten account for roughly 8.2%. The receptor's source is a man aged 55-75 years with acute or convalescent COVID-19. The sample consisted of peripheral blood.

The CDR3 DNA follows: TGTGCCAGCAGTTTAGCCGGACTAGCGGGAGGGACCTACGAGCAGTACTTC. Residues: CASSLAGLAGGTYEQYF. The gene calls are TRBV28 and TRBJ2-7; 15 bases align to TRBD2. This CDR3 comprises 17 residues. CDR1 is MDHEN and CDR2 is SYDVKM in the germline V gene. V was clipped by 2 bases and J by 2 bases; unmatched bases: 4.